This T cell receptor (beta chain) derives from a study of T cells in Graves' hyperthyroidism and ophthalmopathy. Looked up from germline, CDR1 is LGHDT and CDR2 is YNNKEL (reference sequence). The V end lost 3 bases, the J end lost 3 bases, and 6 bases lay between the germline ends. This CDR3 has 13 residues. Study-wide results and caveats: The majority of expanded thyroid clonotypes above 0.001 also appeared in blood.

Amplification of TCR beta CDR3 regions was performed using RNA transcripts as template. In the first-round RT-PCR of the TCR CDR3, the HTBI primer set was used. TCRdb independently ran MiXCR on the multiplex PCR reads; one entry per CDR3 protein. The profile shows about 640,000 distinct CDR3 sequences, less than 25% of them singletons. This clonotype was detected ten times or more. What it binds is unknown. The sequencing input was blood. The receptor was derived from a man aged 25-40 years with Graves' ophthalmopathy. This chain links TRBV3-1 with TRBJ1-5; D uncertain. CDR3 DNA: TGTGCCAGCAGCCAGATGAACAATCAGCCCCAGCATTTT. Residues: CASSQMNNQPQHF. Full variable domain (rest looked up from reference TRBV3-1 and TRBJ1-5): DTAVSQTPKYLVTQMGNDKSIKCEQNLGHDTMYWYKQDSKKFLKIMFSYNNKELIINETVPNRFSPKSPDKAHLNLHINSLELGDSAVYFCASSQMNNQPQHFGDGTRLSIL.